This entry lists 14 T cell receptor beta chains sequenced from one sample in a study of shared clonotypes between healthy human individuals. Sequencing was performed with immunoSEQ multiplex PCR; in TCRdb, only in-frame clones are kept and a portion is missing. The sample gives a few million clones, 80% to 95% of which show up once; 0.39% is in the top ten. The sequencing sample was made of naive CD4+ T cells from PBMCs. As for subset: CD45RA+ positively selected. The receptors were sampled from a man between 18 and 29 years old in good health. Some clones in this sample may be carry-over from other donors' samples.

This chain links TRBV4-2 with TRBJ2-7; 7 nucleotides align to TRBD2. V was pared by 2 bases and J by 6 bases, with 13 bases of the junction left unmatched. CDR3 length: 16 amino acids. Germline-derived CDR1 and CDR2 are LGHNA and YNFKEQ. CDR3 sequence (DNA): TGTGCCAGCAGCCAAAGCGACGGGGGAGGGCCTCTCGAGCAGTACTTC. It yields the protein CASSQSDGGGPLEQYF.

This CDR3 is CASSQTGDNYGYTF. Written as DNA, the CDR3 is TGTGCCAGCAGCCAGACAGGGGACAACTATGGCTACACCTTC. The gene calls are TRBV5-4 and TRBJ1-2; 8 bases are shared with TRBD1. CDR1 and CDR2 from the germline V gene are SGHNT and YYREEE (reference sequence). The CDR3 runs to 14 residues. The V gene end was trimmed by 4 bases and the J gene end by 2 bases; junction bases not matched to a gene: 4. Drawing the rest from reference TRBV5-4 and TRBJ1-2, the complete variable domain is ETGVTQSPTHLIKTRGQQVTLRCSSQSGHNTVSWYQQALGQGPQFIFQYYREEENGRGNFPPRFSGLQFPNYSSELNVNALELDDSALYLCASSQTGDNYGYTFGSGTRLTVV.

V gene TRBV10-2 combines with J gene TRBJ2-7; the match to TRBD2 covers 13 bases. Germline V gives CDR1 WSHSY, CDR2 SAAADI. Germline trimming cut 3 bases from V and 2 bases from J; bases unmatched to any gene: 13. CDR3 length: 19 residues. CDR3 DNA: TGCGCCAGCAGTGAACTACTAGCGGGAGGGCTTACTATTACCTACGAGCAGTACTTC. It specifies CASSELLAGGLTITYEQYF.

Worth noting for this clone: This specimen includes other DNA sequences encoding the same CDR3. The V call is TRBV5-1, the J call TRBJ2-7; TRBD2 matches at 11 bases. CDR1 SGHRS and CDR2 YFSETQ come from the germline V gene. The ends lost 0 bases at V and 4 bases at J; junction bases unmatched: 3. CDR3 length equals 15 residues. DNA for the CDR3: TGCGCCAGCAGCTTGGGGGGGACTAGCGGTTACGAGCAGTACTTC. It yields the protein CASSLGGTSGYEQYF. Complete variable domain (other parts from reference TRBV5-1 and TRBJ2-7): KAGVTQTPRYLIKTRGQQVTLSCSPISGHRSVSWYQQTPGQGLQFLFEYFSETQRNKGNFPGRFSGRQFSNSRSEMNVSTLELGDSALYLCASSLGGTSGYEQYFGPGTRLTVT.

The V call is TRBV30, the J call TRBJ2-7, with D tentatively TRBD1 (6 bases). Trimming stripped 4 bases from V and 2 bases from J, with 12 bases between. The CDR3 extends over 13 amino acids. The germline V gene has CDR1 GTSNPN and CDR2 SVGIG (reference sequence). The CDR3 DNA follows: TGTGCCTGGATGATACAGGGAGCCTACGAGCAGTACTTC. This translates into CAWMIQGAYEQYF. Drawing the rest from reference TRBV30 and TRBJ2-7, the complete variable domain is SQTIHQWPATLVQPVGSPLSLECTVEGTSNPNLYWYRQAAGRGLQLLFYSVGIGQISSEVPQNLSASRPQDRQFILSSKKLLLSDSGFYLCAWMIQGAYEQYFGPGTRLTVT.

The chain carries TRBV7-9 and TRBJ2-1, with a possible D match to TRBD1 (6 bases). The CDR3 is 15 residues long. Germline loops: CDR1 SEHNR, CDR2 FQNEAQ (reference sequence). V lost 5 bases to trimming and J lost 3 bases, with 14 bases between them. As DNA, the CDR3 is TGTGCCAGCAGCCCCAGGGGACCAGACTACAATGAGCAGTTCTTC. Translating it yields CASSPRGPDYNEQFF.

The rearrangement uses TRBV29-1 and TRBJ2-5; possibly TRBD2 for D (5 bases). The germline V gene encodes CDR1 SQVTM and CDR2 ANQGSEA. The CDR3 runs 13 residues. V lost 0 bases, J lost 1 base, and 6 bases lay in between. CDR3 nucleotide sequence: TGCAGCGTTGAAGATCTAGCCCAAGAGACCCAGTACTTC. Protein sequence: CSVEDLAQETQYF. Together with reference TRBV29-1 and TRBJ2-5, the CDR3 gives the full variable domain: SAVISQKPSRDICQRGTSLTIQCQVDSQVTMMFWYRQQPGQSLTLIATANQGSEATYESGFVIDKFPISRPNLTFSTLTVSNMSPEDSSIYLCSVEDLAQETQYFGPGTRLLVL.

V and J are TRBV9 and TRBJ2-7, with 8 bases matching TRBD2. The CDR3 sequence is 15 residues long. V was pared by 3 bases and J by 2 bases, with 7 bases of the junction left unmatched. The germline gives CDR1 SGDLS, CDR2 YYNGEE. The CDR3, as DNA: TGTGCCAGCAGCGCCGGGCTGCGGGAGGCCTACGAGCAGTACTTC. Translating it yields CASSAGLREAYEQYF.

The sample holds one count of this clone. This chain's CDR3 is CASSPSPYNEQFF. CDR3 bases: TGTGCCAGCTCCCCGTCCCCCTACAATGAGCAGTTCTTC. The V call is TRBV18, the J call TRBJ2-1; the D is unclear. The V gene lost 6 bases and the J gene lost 2 bases, with 8 bases spanning the gap. CDR3 length equals 13 residues. Germline V gene lookup returns CDR1 KGHSH and CDR2 LQKENI.

About this clone itself: Other DNA sequences of this sample code for an identical CDR3. The rearrangement uses TRBV27 and TRBJ1-1; D may be TRBD1 (6 bases). V was clipped by 3 bases and J by 1 base, with 9 bases between them. Looked up from germline, CDR1 is MNHEY and CDR2 is SMNVEV (reference sequence). CDR3 size: 14 residues. The CDR3 loop is CASSFLTGNTEAFF. For the CDR3, the DNA is TGTGCCAGCAGTTTCTTGACAGGGAACACTGAAGCTTTCTTT.

This rearrangement joins TRBV27 to TRBJ1-3; 8 bases line up with TRBD1. The germline V gene encodes CDR1 MNHEY and CDR2 SMNVEV (reference sequence). With 6 bases clipped from V and 0 bases from J, the junction kept 10 bases outside the gene matches. The CDR3 has 17 amino acids. The CDR3 reads CASRRIGQGSSGNTIYF. CDR3 DNA sequence: TGTGCCAGCAGGAGAATCGGACAGGGAAGCTCTGGAAACACCATATATTTT.

This clone has just one count. The chain recombines TRBV5-1 with TRBJ2-5; D possibly corresponds to TRBD1 (6 bases). Deletions cut 2 bases from V and 0 bases from J, with 11 bases between. CDR1 and CDR2 from the germline V gene are SGHRS and YFSETQ. The CDR3 covers 15 residues. CDR3 nucleotide sequence: TGCGCCAGCAGCTTACGGACAGCTTACCAAGAGACCCAGTACTTC. This translates into CASSLRTAYQETQYF.

The chain is built from TRBV4-1 and TRBJ2-7; D unclear. The ends were cut back, 1 base at V and 1 base at J, with 11 bases in the middle. Germline V gene sequence: CDR1 MGHRA, CDR2 YSYEKL. This CDR3 contains 15 residues. CDR3 loop: CASSQGSLGSYEQYF. CDR3 in DNA: TGCGCCAGCAGCCAAGGAAGTTTAGGTTCCTACGAGCAGTACTTC.

The chain employs TRBV28 and TRBJ2-2; TRBD2 aligns across 13 bases. Germline-derived CDR1 and CDR2 are MDHEN and SYDVKM. The J segment lost 5 bases and the V segment lost 6 bases, leaving 6 bases of the junction unmatched. The CDR3 length is 16 residues. The CDR3 DNA reads as TGTGCCAGCAGCCTCCCGGGACTAGCGGGGACCGGGGAGCTGTTTTTT. Its translation: CASSLPGLAGTGELFF. The whole variable domain, remainder taken from reference TRBV28 and TRBJ2-2, is DVKVTQSSRYLVKRTGEKVFLECVQDMDHENMFWYRQDPGLGLRLIYFSYDVKMKEKGDIPEGYSVSREKKERFSLILESASTNQTSMYLCASSLPGLAGTGELFFGEGSRLTVL.